Detailed here is one TCR beta chain. This sample was included in a study of blood T cell repertoires in COVID-19. Overall study: Donors in the United States, Italy and Spain gave samples during acute or convalescent COVID-19.

Profiled with immunoSEQ multiplex PCR; TCRdb holds only in-frame clones, not every one. The table has approximately 120,000 clones, over 70% seen once; the top ten hold around 4%. The CDR3 covers 12 residues. Germline V gene lookup returns CDR1 MDHEN and CDR2 SYDVKM. Trimming removed 5 bases at V and 8 bases at J, with 9 bases between. The TCR originated in a human donor in a cohort sampled during active or convalescent COVID-19. Sequences were obtained from peripheral blood. The J gene is TRBJ2-2, the V gene TRBV28; D ambiguous. CDR3 protein: CASSPYGGELFF. CDR3 nucleotide sequence: TGTGCCAGCAGTCCGTACGGGGGGGAGCTGTTTTTT.